Described below is a single T cell receptor beta chain sequence and its context. The antigen is unknown. The authors ran the assay at deep level. Replicate PCRs for sorted subsets used 200 ng DNA; this equaled about 30,000 T cell genomes. The data were produced by immunoSEQ multiplex PCR, yet TCRdb's version contains in-frame clones alone and is incomplete. The sample shows under 2,000,000 clones, over 85% of them seen only once. This entry belongs to a study of shared clonotypes between healthy human individuals. General study findings and limits: Naive subsets generally had larger estimated richness than memory subsets.

Naive CD8 cells lacked CD45RO, underwent positive selection for CCR7 and left out terminally differentiated effector memory CD45RA+ cells. The ends were cut back, 4 bases at V and 1 base at J, with 13 bases in the middle. Germline-derived CDR1 and CDR2 are MDHEN and SYDVKM. The CDR3 loop spans 15 amino acids. The chain uses TRBV28 and TRBJ1-1; D possibly corresponds to TRBD1 (6 bases). The sample consisted of naive CD8+ T cells sorted from blood. The origin of this receptor is a young man in good health. This CDR3 reads CASSSIGGTNTEAFF. Here the CDR3 DNA reads TGTGCCAGCAGTTCGATAGGGGGTACGAACACTGAAGCTTTCTTT. Combining the CDR3 with reference TRBV28 and TRBJ1-1 gives the whole variable domain DVKVTQSSRYLVKRTGEKVFLECVQDMDHENMFWYRQDPGLGLRLIYFSYDVKMKEKGDIPEGYSVSREKKERFSLILESASTNQTSMYLCASSSIGGTNTEAFFGQGTRLTVV.